This entry lists 25 T cell receptor beta chains sequenced from one sample in a study of blood T cell repertoires in COVID-19 (dated by TCRdb to the early 2020s). The method was the immunoSEQ multiplex PCR assay. TCRdb mirrors the immuneACCESS table, restricted to in-frame sequences. Some clones are absent from its copies; in checked studies, under half trace to an unresolved V gene, and the reason for the others is unknown. Recorded for this sample are roughly 210,000 clones; around 86% of them occurred a single time. The ten largest make up 5.5% to 8.5% of the sample. Input material: PBMCs or T cells enriched from blood (not recorded which). These receptors came from a man in his thirties or forties in a cohort exposed to, infected with or recovered from COVID-19 (not recorded which).

The chain joins TRBV11-3 to TRBJ2-2; TRBD1 agrees at 8 bases. CDR1 and CDR2 (germline): SGHNT, YENEEA. This CDR3 contains 15 residues. J gave up 1 base and V 5 bases, and 3 bases lay outside the gene matches. In DNA, the CDR3 is TGTGCCAGCAGCCCAGGGACAGGGAACACCGGGGAGCTGTTTTTT. It encodes CASSPGTGNTGELFF.

The chain links TRBV28 to TRBJ1-1, with 9 bases identical to TRBD1. The trim removed 7 bases at V and 2 bases at J, leaving 11 bases unmatched. This CDR3 is 16 amino acids long. Looked up from germline, CDR1 is MDHEN and CDR2 is SYDVKM. DNA for the CDR3: TGTGCCAGCAACAAACAGGGGGCCGCGGTAAACACTGAAGCTTTCTTT. As protein: CASNKQGAAVNTEAFF.

This clone was detected once. The chain couples TRBV6-5 to TRBJ1-1; D is perhaps TRBD1 (6 bases). Per the germline V gene, CDR1 is MNHEY and CDR2 is SVGAGI. The CDR3 extends over 15 amino acids. V was cut by 0 bases and J by 1 base, with 9 bases left in between. The CDR3 bases are TGTGCCAGCAGTTACTCCTGGACAGCGAACACTGAAGCTTTCTTT. This gives the protein CASSYSWTANTEAFF.

The V call is TRBV19, the J call TRBJ1-2; D unclear. Per germline, CDR1 LNHDA and CDR2 SQIVND (reference sequence). The germline V and J ends were trimmed by 3 bases and 8 bases, with 16 bases remaining between them. This CDR3 has 14 amino acids. CDR3 region: CASSIPVGALGYTF. The CDR3 DNA is TGTGCCAGTAGTATCCCGGTTGGTGCGCTGGGCTACACCTTC.

V gene TRBV2 combines with J gene TRBJ1-4; 7 bases map to TRBD1. J was trimmed by 7 bases and V by 4 bases; bases with no gene match: 21. Per germline, CDR1 SNHLY and CDR2 FYNNEI. The CDR3 spans 19 residues. In DNA, the CDR3 is TGTGCCAGCAGTGGACCCTGGGACAGCTTTTATGATGGTGGTGAAAAACTGTTTTTT. It codes for CASSGPWDSFYDGGEKLFF.

This clone was recorded only once. The chain recombines TRBV10-1 with TRBJ1-1, with 7 bases fitting TRBD1. CDR3 length: 14 amino acids. CDR1 and CDR2 (germline): WNHNN, SYGVQD (reference sequence). J gave up 4 bases and V 3 bases, and 5 bases lay outside the gene matches. CDR3: CASSDTGASTEAFF. The CDR3 bases are TGCGCCAGCAGTGACACAGGGGCAAGCACTGAAGCTTTCTTT.

The rearrangement uses TRBV5-4 and TRBJ1-1; D not certain. V lost 1 base and J 1 base, leaving 8 bases between the germline ends. From germline, CDR1 is SGHNT and CDR2 YYREEE (reference sequence). The CDR3 covers 14 residues. CDR3 bases: TGTGCCAGCAGCTTGTACGGCGGGAACACTGAAGCTTTCTTT. It encodes CASSLYGGNTEAFF.

The V and J genes are TRBV14 and TRBJ1-1; D is ambiguous. The CDR3 totals 14 residues. Germline lookup yields CDR1 SGHDN and CDR2 FVKESK. Trimming cost V 3 bases and J 1 base, with 9 bases left between them. The CDR3, as DNA: TGTGCCAGCAGCCAGACATCTACGAACACTGAAGCTTTCTTT. Amino acids: CASSQTSTNTEAFF.

About this clone itself: This is likely a read error, given that the CDR3 carries no conserved phenylalanine or tryptophan at its end. No DNA is shown, since the ends of the CDR3 on it are uncertain; the CDR3 is the one TCRdb lists. The J gene is TRBJ2-7, the V gene TRBV28; the table's D call, TRBD1, has no DNA check behind it. CDR1 is MDHEN, CDR2 SYDVKM, per germline. The CDR3 length equals 13 residues, ends included. The CDR3 reads CASSSTRTASASI.

The chain has TRBV27 and TRBJ2-1, with TRBD2 matching over 7 bases. Germline-derived CDR1 and CDR2 are MNHEY and SMNVEV (reference sequence). After removal of 7 bases from V and 6 bases from J, the junction contained 9 bases not matched to a gene. The CDR3 runs to 14 residues. For the CDR3, the DNA is TGTGCCAGCAAAAGCGGGATCGTTGGCAATGAGCAGTTCTTC. Translating it yields CASKSGIVGNEQFF.

The chain employs TRBV6-5 and TRBJ2-2, with a tentative D call TRBD1 (6 bases). CDR1 and CDR2 (germline): MNHEY, SVGAGI. V lost 5 bases, J lost 0 bases, and 10 bases lay in between. This CDR3 has 15 residues. The CDR3 loop is CASSLGTPNTGELFF. CDR3 DNA: TGTGCCAGCAGTCTCGGGACACCGAACACCGGGGAGCTGTTTTTT.

This chain uses TRBV5-4 with TRBJ2-7, with 10 bases matching TRBD2. V shed 3 bases, J shed 5 bases, and the junction held 5 bases outside the gene matches. Germline V gene data show CDR1 as SGHNT and CDR2 as YYREEE (reference sequence). CDR3 size: 14 residues. The CDR3 region is CASSSAGGSHEQYF. CDR3 DNA: TGTGCCAGCAGCTCAGCGGGGGGGAGCCACGAGCAGTACTTC.

This chain uses TRBV27 with TRBJ1-6; 8 nucleotides align to TRBD1. Germline CDR1 reads MNHEY; CDR2 reads SMNVEV (reference sequence). There are 16 residues in the CDR3. V was clipped by 3 bases and J by 5 bases; unmatched bases: 6. CDR3 DNA sequence: TGTGCCAGCAGTTTCGGGCAGGGGGCAAATAATTCACCCCTCCACTTT. Protein: CASSFGQGANNSPLHF.

This clone was recorded once. The chain uses TRBV7-9 and TRBJ2-3, with TRBD1 as a possible D gene (7 bases). Germline-derived CDR1 and CDR2 are SEHNR and FQNEAQ (reference sequence). The CDR3 extends over 14 amino acids. V was clipped by 10 bases and J by 1 base, with 15 bases between them. The CDR3 DNA sequence: TGTGCCATCCAGGGGGGCTTGGGCACAGATACGCAGTATTTT. Amino acids: CAIQGGLGTDTQYF.

This CDR3 reads CASSSSGGYGYTF. CDR3 nucleotides: TGTGCCAGCAGCTCCTCAGGGGGCTATGGCTACACCTTC. This chain joins TRBV28 and TRBJ1-2; 7 bases align to TRBD1. The CDR3 is 13 residues long. The V gene's germline CDR1 is MDHEN and CDR2 SYDVKM. With V trimmed by 6 bases and J by 4 bases, 5 bases remained unmatched.

The chain recombines TRBV28 with TRBJ2-7; TRBD2 matches 10 bases. CDR3 length equals 13 residues. Germline V gene data show CDR1 as MDHEN and CDR2 as SYDVKM. The J segment lost 2 bases and the V segment lost 7 bases, leaving 2 bases of the junction unmatched. The CDR3 nucleotides are TGTGCCAGCACTAGCGGGAGCCCCTACGAGCAGTACTTC. This sequence encodes CASTSGSPYEQYF.

V and J are TRBV28 and TRBJ1-2; D gene ambiguous. The CDR3 extends over 14 amino acids. Germline V CDR1 and CDR2: MDHEN, SYDVKM. The V end was cut by 2 bases, the J end by 7 bases, with 14 bases between. The CDR3 is CASSLGYGERGYTF. The CDR3 DNA follows: TGTGCCAGCAGTTTAGGTTATGGGGAGCGTGGCTACACCTTC.

The chain recombines TRBV3-1 (or the pseudogene TRBV3-2) with TRBJ1-3; 8 nucleotides match TRBD1. Germline lookup yields CDR1 LGHDT and CDR2 YNNKEL (reference sequence). V lost 3 bases to trimming and J lost 4 bases; unmatched junction nucleotides: 2. CDR3 size: 14 residues. CDR3 in amino acids: CASSHWDRGNTIYF. In DNA form, the CDR3 reads TGTGCCAGCAGCCACTGGGACAGGGGAAACACCATATATTTT.

The chain carries TRBV9 and TRBJ1-1; no reliable D call. The V gene lost 3 bases and the J gene lost 4 bases, with 13 bases spanning the gap. Looked up from germline, CDR1 is SGDLS and CDR2 is YYNGEE. The CDR3 covers 14 residues. The CDR3 DNA follows: TGTGCCAGCAGCGGAGGGTTACTAGGCACTGAAGCTTTCTTT. Residues: CASSGGLLGTEAFF.

The V gene is TRBV6-2 or TRBV6-3, the J gene TRBJ2-7; TRBD2 might be the D (5 bases). Germline lookup yields CDR1 MNHEY and CDR2 SVGEGT. The CDR3 is made up of 14 amino acids. V lost 4 bases and J lost 0, with 10 bases in between. For the CDR3, the DNA is TGTGCCAGCAGTTCCCGACGGGACTCCTACGAGCAGTACTTC. This encodes CASSSRRDSYEQYF.

J is TRBJ2-1 and V is TRBV13; maybe TRBD2 (5 bases). The CDR3 has 16 residues. Trimming cost V 6 bases and J 8 bases, with 23 bases left between them. Germline CDR1 and CDR2: PRHDT and FYEKMQ (reference sequence). The CDR3 DNA sequence: TGTGCCAGCAGTGGTACTAGTTTTGGGCCGAGGGATGAGCAGTTCTTC. This gives the protein CASSGTSFGPRDEQFF. Looking up the rest from reference TRBV13 and TRBJ2-1 gives the full variable domain: AAGVIQSPRHLIKEKRETATLKCYPIPRHDTVYWYQQGPGQDPQFLISFYEKMQSDKGSIPDRFSAQQFSDYHSELNMSSLELGDSALYFCASSGTSFGPRDEQFFGPGTRLTVL.

This chain joins TRBV27 and TRBJ1-1; 7 bases agree with TRBD1. Germline trimming cut 8 bases from V and 7 bases from J; bases unmatched to any gene: 13. The CDR3 spans 14 residues. Germline V gene lookup returns CDR1 MNHEY and CDR2 SMNVEV (reference sequence). The chain's CDR3 is CASSYSTGTVEAFF. As DNA, the CDR3 is TGTGCCAGCTCTTATTCGACAGGGACCGTTGAAGCTTTCTTT.

The chain is built from TRBV19 and TRBJ1-5, with D uncertain. Germline values: CDR1 LNHDA, CDR2 SQIVND (reference sequence). V shed 3 bases and J shed 0 bases, with 6 bases lying between them. The CDR3 contains 14 residues. The CDR3, as DNA: TGTGCCAGTAGTATTGTATCTAGCAATCAGCCCCAGCATTTT. Its translation: CASSIVSSNQPQHF.

This chain joins TRBV9 and TRBJ1-2; D ambiguous. The germline CDR1 and CDR2 sequences are SGDLS and YYNGEE. V was pared by 0 bases and J by 4 bases, with 22 bases between. CDR3 length equals 18 residues. The CDR3 loop is CASSVGVSRNPGFYGYTF. CDR3 sequence (DNA): TGTGCCAGCAGCGTAGGGGTTTCCCGTAATCCAGGATTCTATGGCTACACCTTC. Full variable domain (rest looked up from reference TRBV9 and TRBJ1-2): DSGVTQTPKHLITATGQRVTLRCSPRSGDLSVYWYQQSLDQGLQFLIQYYNGEERAKGNILERFSAQQFPDLHSELNLSSLELGDSALYFCASSVGVSRNPGFYGYTFGSGTRLTVV.

This chain connects TRBV4-2 to TRBJ2-3, with 11 bases fitting TRBD2. The junction had 3 bases not matched to a gene; V was cut back by 1 base and J by 0 bases. Germline V gene data show CDR1 as LGHNA and CDR2 as YNFKEQ. The CDR3 extends over 17 amino acids. Here the CDR3 reads CASSQAGTSGSTDTQYF. The CDR3 coding sequence is TGTGCCAGCAGCCAAGCCGGGACTAGCGGCAGCACAGATACGCAGTATTTT.